This TCR beta chain was recovered during a study of glioma-infiltrating T cells after dendritic cell vaccination. This clone was detected only once. Time point given: after dendritic cell vaccination, including at tumor progression/relapse. Fresh-frozen tumor tissue and more than two years of survival data were available for all. None of the glioblastoma patients had an isocitrate dehydrogenase mutation. Libraries were prepared by immunoSEQ multiplex PCR; TCRdb keeps only in-frame clonotypes and omits some of them. The sample consists of roughly 88,000 clones, 70% to 90% of them appearing once. CDR1 and CDR2 from the germline V gene are LNHDA and SQIVND (reference sequence). Trimming took 8 bases from V and 4 from J, leaving 9 bases between them. This CDR3 is 12 amino acids long.

The receptor's source is a human donor with glioblastoma. Specimen: blood, collected after dendritic cell vaccination. The V and J genes are TRBV19 and TRBJ1-5; D remains ambiguous. Written as DNA, the CDR3 is TGTGCCAGTGCTGACGGGAATCAGCCCCAGCATTTT. The encoded protein is CASADGNQPQHF.